One and the same sample provided the 30 T cell receptor beta chains below, sequenced in a study of long-term antiretroviral therapy in people with HIV. An immunoSEQ assay, version v3.0, was performed at survey level. The repertoire was sequenced with immunoSEQ multiplex PCR; TCRdb's copy has only in-frame clones and lacks some. The profile shows approximately 15,000 clones, roughly 80% of them singletons. The material was unsorted PBMCs, obtained 0.1 years after starting antiretroviral therapy. The source is a man between 18 and 35 years old with HIV.

The chain couples TRBV25-1 to TRBJ1-2; no reliable D call. Looked up from germline, CDR1 is MGHDK and CDR2 is SYGVNS. Trimming removed 2 bases at V and 4 bases at J, with 8 bases between. The length of the CDR3 is 13 residues. The CDR3 DNA reads as TGTGCCAGCAGTGAAGGCAGTAGCTATGGCTACACCTTC. Protein: CASSEGSSYGYTF.

Points on this clone: One junction end does not reproduce the germline sequence, and a read error may be involved. This sequence joins TRBV25-1 and TRBJ2-3, with D maybe TRBD2 (6 bases). CDR1 and CDR2 (germline): MGHDK, SYGVNS. The CDR3 has 11 residues. The CDR3 loop is CASSGGTSTIF. CDR3 bases: TGTGCCAGCAGTGGTGGGACTTCAACCATCTTT.

This clone has a handful of counts. The V call is TRBV5-1, the J call TRBJ1-5; D may be TRBD1 (6 bases). Germline CDR1 SGHRS, CDR2 YFSETQ. V was pared by 3 bases and J by 3 bases, with 10 bases between. This CDR3 has 14 amino acids. CDR3 coding DNA: TGCGCCAGCAGCTCACAGGGTGTCAATCAGCCCCAGCATTTT. As protein: CASSSQGVNQPQHF. The whole variable domain, remainder taken from reference TRBV5-1 and TRBJ1-5, is KAGVTQTPRYLIKTRGQQVTLSCSPISGHRSVSWYQQTPGQGLQFLFEYFSETQRNKGNFPGRFSGRQFSNSRSEMNVSTLELGDSALYLCASSSQGVNQPQHFGDGTRLSIL.

V and J are TRBV7-9 and TRBJ1-2, with D maybe TRBD1 (6 bases). Germline CDR1 and CDR2: SEHNR and FQNEAQ (reference sequence). The V and J ends lost 7 bases and 3 bases respectively, with 18 bases between them. The CDR3 covers 15 residues. The CDR3 sequence is CASTEGGHRDYGYTF. CDR3 bases: TGTGCCAGCACCGAAGGGGGGCATCGAGACTATGGCTACACCTTC.

The rearrangement uses TRBV18 and TRBJ2-5; TRBD1 might be the D (5 bases). CDR1 is KGHSH and CDR2 is LQKENI in the germline V gene. The CDR3 is 16 amino acids. The V end was cut by 0 bases, the J end by 2 bases, with 13 bases between. The CDR3 reads CASSPPGARTQETQYF. The CDR3 DNA follows: TGTGCCAGCTCACCACCTGGCGCACGGACACAAGAGACCCAGTACTTC.

This clone was counted a few times. The chain links TRBV7-6 to TRBJ2-1; D is possibly TRBD1 (6 bases). The germline V and J ends were trimmed by 0 bases and 7 bases, with 13 bases remaining between them. The germline gives CDR1 SGHVS, CDR2 FNYEAQ. The CDR3 contains 15 residues. The CDR3 protein is CASSLAVARGNEQFF. DNA of the CDR3: TGTGCCAGCAGCTTAGCGGTAGCGAGGGGGAATGAGCAGTTCTTC.

The chain couples TRBV13 to TRBJ1-1; D remains unclear. CDR3 length equals 15 residues. V was pared by 0 bases and J by 1 base, with 9 bases between. CDR1 and CDR2 (germline): PRHDT, FYEKMQ (reference sequence). CDR3 coding DNA: TGTGCCAGCAGCTTAGGTGGGGAGGGGAACACTGAAGCTTTCTTT. It codes for CASSLGGEGNTEAFF. Filled out from reference TRBV13 and TRBJ1-1, the complete variable domain reads AAGVIQSPRHLIKEKRETATLKCYPIPRHDTVYWYQQGPGQDPQFLISFYEKMQSDKGSIPDRFSAQQFSDYHSELNMSSLELGDSALYFCASSLGGEGNTEAFFGQGTRLTVV.

There are a few counts of this clone. V is TRBV4-1 and J is TRBJ2-7; TRBD1 is a possible D gene (5 bases). Trimming pared 5 bases from V and 2 bases from J, leaving 7 bases between. This CDR3 spans 12 amino acids. The germline V gene encodes CDR1 MGHRA and CDR2 YSYEKL. The CDR3 bases are TGCGCCAGCAGCGAGGACACCTACGAGCAGTACTTC. The encoded protein is CASSEDTYEQYF.

The rearrangement links TRBV4-1 to TRBJ2-3, with 9 bases lining up with TRBD1. Trimming at V came to 0 bases and at J to 3 bases, leaving 7 bases not matched to a gene. This CDR3 has 17 residues. Germline loops: CDR1 MGHRA, CDR2 YSYEKL. CDR3 residues: CASSQDGTGMWTDTQYF. The CDR3 DNA follows: TGCGCCAGCAGCCAAGACGGGACAGGGATGTGGACAGATACGCAGTATTTT.

The chain is built from TRBV11-2 and TRBJ1-1; D is unresolved. Per germline, CDR1 SGHAT and CDR2 FQNNGV. The CDR3 consists of 12 residues. Deletions cut 10 bases from V and 1 base from J, with 10 bases between. The CDR3 DNA is TGTGCCACCACCTTTGGGAACACTGAAGCTTTCTTT. The encoded protein is CATTFGNTEAFF.

J is TRBJ1-5 and V is TRBV19; D gene ambiguous. Trimming pared 5 bases from V and 0 bases from J, leaving 17 bases between. Germline CDR1 and CDR2: LNHDA and SQIVND (reference sequence). This CDR3 contains 17 residues. In nucleotides, the CDR3 is TGTGCCAGTAGTCCCCGCGGAGGTCTTGTTAGCAATCAGCCCCAGCATTTT. It specifies CASSPRGGLVSNQPQHF.

V is TRBV7-9 and J is TRBJ1-2; no clear D gene. The CDR3 is made up of 15 amino acids. Germline V gene data show CDR1 as SEHNR and CDR2 as FQNEAQ (reference sequence). The ends were cut back, 1 base at V and 4 bases at J, with 13 bases in the middle. The chain's CDR3 is CASSLENSWGYGYTF. The CDR3 DNA reads as TGTGCCAGCAGCTTAGAGAACAGCTGGGGCTATGGCTACACCTTC.

The chain carries TRBV10-3 and TRBJ2-7; TRBD1 aligns across 7 bases. The CDR3 extends over 13 amino acids. V was pared by 6 bases and J by 0 bases, with 2 bases of the junction left unmatched. CDR1 is ENHRY, CDR2 SYGVKD, per germline. DNA for the CDR3: TGTGCCATCAGCGGGACAGACTCCTACGAGCAGTACTTC. It is translated as CAISGTDSYEQYF.

The rearrangement joins TRBV12-5 to TRBJ2-3; tentative D call: TRBD2 (6 bases). Trimming took 8 bases from V and 2 from J, leaving 20 bases between them. From germline, CDR1 is LGHNT and CDR2 FRNRAP. The CDR3 length is 16 residues. CDR3 sequence: CASSGGGPFDTDTQYF. CDR3 bases: TGTGCTAGTAGTGGGGGAGGTCCCTTCGACACAGATACGCAGTATTTT.

The V call is TRBV6-1, the J call TRBJ2-3; D uncertain. This CDR3 contains 15 residues. The ends were cut back, 1 base at V and 4 bases at J, with 12 bases in the middle. The germline gives CDR1 MNHNS, CDR2 SASEGT. The CDR3 spells CASSEGARSSDTQYF. CDR3 DNA: TGTGCCAGCAGTGAAGGGGCCAGGTCGTCAGATACGCAGTATTTT.

This chain links TRBV4-1 with TRBJ1-1, with TRBD1 identical over 7 bases. Germline trimming cut 4 bases from V and 4 bases from J; bases unmatched to any gene: 15. CDR3 length equals 17 residues. Germline V gives CDR1 MGHRA, CDR2 YSYEKL. The CDR3 nucleotides are TGCGCCAGCAGCCGAATAAACAGGGGAGGAATGGGCACTGAAGCTTTCTTT. Translation: CASSRINRGGMGTEAFF.

The gene calls are TRBV5-1 and TRBJ2-3, with 10 positions matching TRBD2. Germline V gene data show CDR1 as SGHRS and CDR2 as YFSETQ. Unmatched junction bases numbered 13, after V lost 6 bases and J lost 6 bases. This CDR3 is 16 amino acids long. In nucleotides, the CDR3 is TGCGCCAGCATGCGTCGGATAGCGGGAGGTTACGATACGCAGTATTTT. Translation: CASMRRIAGGYDTQYF. Together with reference TRBV5-1 and TRBJ2-3, the CDR3 gives the full variable domain: KAGVTQTPRYLIKTRGQQVTLSCSPISGHRSVSWYQQTPGQGLQFLFEYFSETQRNKGNFPGRFSGRQFSNSRSEMNVSTLELGDSALYLCASMRRIAGGYDTQYFGPGTRLTVL.

The V call is TRBV13, the J call TRBJ1-1; the match to TRBD1 covers 8 bases. CDR3 length equals 14 residues. Germline CDR1 is PRHDT and CDR2 is FYEKMQ (reference sequence). V was pared by 5 bases and J by 4 bases, with 6 bases of the junction left unmatched. Here the CDR3 reads CASSNTGGSTEAFF. Here the CDR3 DNA reads TGTGCCAGCAGCAATACAGGGGGGAGCACTGAAGCTTTCTTT.

The chain employs TRBV4-3 and TRBJ1-3, with D tentatively TRBD1 (5 bases). Germline assignment: CDR1 LGHNA and CDR2 YSLEER. This CDR3 contains 15 residues. The V end was cut by 4 bases, the J end by 4 bases, with 14 bases between. The CDR3 reads CASSPDDRRGNTIYF. In DNA, the CDR3 is TGCGCCAGCAGCCCTGATGACAGAAGAGGAAACACCATATATTTT.

The chain uses TRBV10-3 and TRBJ2-7; 9 bases are shared with TRBD2. In germline, CDR1 is ENHRY, CDR2 SYGVKD. Trimming cost V 8 bases and J 2 bases; bases outside gene matches: 10. The CDR3 runs 15 residues. The CDR3 nucleotides read TGTGCCATCTCTAGCGGGGCCCTTCATACCTACGAGCAGTACTTC. As protein: CAISSGALHTYEQYF.

The chain is built from TRBV4-1 and TRBJ2-6; 7 bases line up with TRBD2. This CDR3 is 18 amino acids long. J lost 5 bases, V lost 5 bases, and 15 bases had no gene match. Germline V gene sequence: CDR1 MGHRA, CDR2 YSYEKL. The CDR3 region is CASSGGVSPSFRANVLTF. The CDR3 bases are TGCGCCAGCAGCGGGGGGGTCTCCCCTAGTTTCCGGGCCAACGTCCTGACTTTC.

This clone was observed a handful of times. The chain carries TRBV5-4 and TRBJ1-1; the D is unclear. The CDR3 consists of 13 residues. Germline assignment: CDR1 SGHNT and CDR2 YYREEE (reference sequence). V gave up 5 bases and J gave up 3 bases, with 11 bases separating them. CDR3 in DNA: TGTGCCAGCAGAAATTGGGAGGACACTGAAGCTTTCTTT. Amino acids: CASRNWEDTEAFF.

This sequence joins TRBV6-6 and TRBJ1-2, with 8 bases lining up with TRBD1. Trimming cost V 0 bases and J 4 bases; bases outside gene matches: 7. Germline V gene data show CDR1 as MNHNY and CDR2 as SVGAGI (reference sequence). There are 16 residues in the CDR3. The CDR3 DNA reads as TGTGCCAGCAGTTACTCGAGGCAGGGGGCCGGCTATGGCTACACCTTC. Protein sequence: CASSYSRQGAGYGYTF.

The chain joins TRBV7-8 to TRBJ1-1; 8 bases fit TRBD1. Trimming cost V 3 bases and J 1 base; bases outside gene matches: 7. From germline, CDR1 is SGHVS and CDR2 FQNEAQ. CDR3 length: 16 residues. The CDR3 DNA is TGTGCCAGCAGCTTGGGGACAGGTCCTGCGAACACTGAAGCTTTCTTT. As protein: CASSLGTGPANTEAFF. The whole variable domain, filled in from reference TRBV7-8 and TRBJ1-1, reads GAGVSQSPRYKVAKRGQDVALRCDPISGHVSLFWYQQALGQGPEFLTYFQNEAQLDKSGLPSDRFFAERPEGSVSTLKIQRTQQEDSAVYLCASSLGTGPANTEAFFGQGTRLTVV.

V and J are TRBV9 and TRBJ1-6; TRBD1 aligns across 12 bases. Germline V gives CDR1 SGDLS, CDR2 YYNGEE. With 0 bases clipped from V and 7 bases from J, the junction kept 2 bases outside the gene matches. CDR3 size: 16 residues. CDR3 amino acids: CASSVEGTGGNSPLHF. The CDR3, as DNA: TGTGCCAGCAGCGTAGAGGGGACAGGGGGCAATTCACCCCTCCACTTT.

This clone was seen a single time. The chain carries TRBV11-2 and TRBJ2-1, with TRBD1 identical over 7 bases. The V gene's germline CDR1 is SGHAT and CDR2 FQNNGV. The CDR3 spans 16 residues. Germline trimming cut 4 bases from V and 3 bases from J; bases unmatched to any gene: 9. CDR3: CASSSGPGTDYNEQFF. Written as DNA, the CDR3 is TGTGCCAGCAGCTCCGGTCCCGGGACAGACTACAATGAGCAGTTCTTC.

This clone is categorized as medium-sized. The chain is built from TRBV28 and TRBJ2-6; possible D gene TRBD2, 5 bases. The CDR3 is 16 amino acids. The V gene lost 4 bases and the J gene lost 0 bases, with 10 bases spanning the gap. Germline-derived CDR1 and CDR2 are MDHEN and SYDVKM. The CDR3 DNA is TGTGCCAGCAGTTCGCCTCGGGGCTCTGGGGCCAACGTCCTGACTTTC. The encoded protein is CASSSPRGSGANVLTF.

The gene calls are TRBV9 and TRBJ2-2, with TRBD1 matching 7 bases. The CDR3 totals 15 residues. Per the germline V gene, CDR1 is SGDLS and CDR2 is YYNGEE. V gave up 4 bases and J gave up 4 bases; unmatched junction bases: 7. CDR3: CASSPGTVPTGELFF. CDR3 DNA sequence: TGTGCCAGCAGCCCCGGGACAGTGCCCACCGGGGAGCTGTTTTTT.

This clone was recorded a few times. The chain links TRBV19 to TRBJ2-1; 8 nucleotides match TRBD2. J lost 6 bases, V lost 7 bases, and 11 bases had no gene match. CDR3 size: 15 residues. CDR1 and CDR2 from the germline V gene are LNHDA and SQIVND (reference sequence). Here the CDR3 reads CASTVAGSALNEQFF. DNA for the CDR3: TGTGCCAGTACCGTAGCGGGATCCGCTCTCAATGAGCAGTTCTTC.

J is TRBJ2-1 and V is TRBV11-2; tentatively, D is TRBD1 or TRBD2 (6 bases each). Deletions cut 4 bases from V and 0 bases from J, with 13 bases between. Germline loops: CDR1 SGHAT, CDR2 FQNNGV. The CDR3 extends over 16 amino acids. The DNA for the CDR3 is TGTGCCAGCAGCTGGCGGGACACCCTCTCCTACAATGAGCAGTTCTTC. This encodes CASSWRDTLSYNEQFF.